The 21 T cell receptor beta chains reported below all come from one sample, sequenced in a study of shared T cell receptors in the human thymus. Assay: immunoSEQ multiplex PCR; the TCRdb copy retains only in-frame clones and omits some. Among over 650,000 clones listed, 70% to 90% were seen once. These records were also assigned to another study, of human thymus T cells.

Sample: thymocytes. These TCRs come from a boy under two years old with a congenital heart defect.

The V gene is TRBV11-2, the J gene TRBJ2-3, with 8 bases that match TRBD2. Trimming took 0 bases from V and 2 from J; bases not matched to a gene: 10. The CDR3 is made up of 18 amino acids. Per germline, CDR1 SGHAT and CDR2 FQNNGV. CDR3 amino acids: CASSLDGSGALPTDTQYF. The CDR3 nucleotides read TGTGCCAGCAGCTTAGATGGTAGCGGGGCCCTCCCCACAGATACGCAGTATTTT.

CDR3 amino acids: CASSQGRVRAEAFF. The DNA of the CDR3 is TGTGCCAGCAGCCAAGGGAGGGTTAGGGCTGAAGCTTTCTTT. The V and J genes are TRBV14 and TRBJ1-1, with D uncertain. Trimming left V 1 base short and J 6 bases short, with 12 bases between. Germline values: CDR1 SGHDN, CDR2 FVKESK. CDR3 size: 14 residues.

The V gene is TRBV6-8, the J gene TRBJ1-1; 7 nucleotides agree with TRBD1. Looked up from germline, CDR1 is MNHGY and CDR2 is SAAAGT. Trimming at V came to 1 base and at J to 6 bases, leaving 8 bases not matched to a gene. This CDR3 region has 15 residues. In DNA, the CDR3 is TGTGCCAGCAGTTACTTCCGGGACAGAACCGCTGAAGCTTTCTTT. Its translation: CASSYFRDRTAEAFF.

In its sample, this clone was seen once. The gene calls are TRBV28 and TRBJ1-1; possible D gene TRBD1, 5 bases. Deletions cut 7 bases from V and 1 base from J, with 16 bases between. CDR3 length: 15 amino acids. CDR1 and CDR2 from the germline V gene are MDHEN and SYDVKM. This CDR3 is CASIAGRKANTEAFF. The CDR3 region has the DNA TGTGCCAGCATCGCGGGACGTAAAGCGAACACTGAAGCTTTCTTT.

Written as DNA, the CDR3 is TGCAGCGTTGGGGGACAGGGGGCCACCTACGAGCAGTACTTC. Residues: CSVGGQGATYEQYF. This chain links TRBV29-1 with TRBJ2-7; 12 nucleotides align to TRBD1. There are 14 residues in the CDR3. The J segment lost 2 bases and the V segment lost 4 bases, leaving 3 bases of the junction unmatched. Germline-derived CDR1 and CDR2 are SQVTM and ANQGSEA.

V is TRBV19 and J is TRBJ2-1; possible D gene TRBD2, 6 bases. This CDR3 comprises 13 residues. Trimming removed 9 bases from V and 0 bases from J, with 9 bases in between. Germline V gene data show CDR1 as LNHDA and CDR2 as SQIVND (reference sequence). The CDR3 reads CASRDSSYNEQFF. CDR3 DNA sequence: TGTGCCAGCCGGGACTCCTCCTACAATGAGCAGTTCTTC.

This chain links TRBV27 with TRBJ2-5; possibly TRBD2 for D (6 bases). This CDR3 comprises 16 residues. Trimming took 3 bases from V and 3 from J, leaving 17 bases between them. Germline V gene sequence: CDR1 MNHEY, CDR2 SMNVEV (reference sequence). DNA of the CDR3: TGTGCCAGCAGTTTTAGGGCTACGGGAGTGAAAGAGACCCAGTACTTC. Translation gives CASSFRATGVKETQYF.

The V gene is TRBV5-1, the J gene TRBJ2-7; TRBD1 matches at 8 bases. The CDR3 totals 14 residues. The V gene's germline CDR1 is SGHRS and CDR2 YFSETQ. The V and J ends lost 6 bases and 4 bases, in that order; junction bases with no gene match: 9. The CDR3 is CASKQGVGQYEQYF. The CDR3 coding sequence is TGCGCCAGCAAACAGGGGGTCGGACAGTACGAGCAGTACTTC.

The chain employs TRBV9 and TRBJ2-2; the match to TRBD2 covers 8 bases. Trimming at V came to 3 bases and at J to 0 bases, leaving 10 bases not matched to a gene. Per germline, CDR1 SGDLS and CDR2 YYNGEE. The CDR3 has 18 residues. This CDR3 reads CASSASRGGSPNTGELFF. The CDR3 coding sequence is TGTGCCAGCAGCGCTTCCCGGGGGGGCAGCCCGAACACCGGGGAGCTGTTTTTT. Looking up the rest from reference TRBV9 and TRBJ2-2 gives the full variable domain: DSGVTQTPKHLITATGQRVTLRCSPRSGDLSVYWYQQSLDQGLQFLIQYYNGEERAKGNILERFSAQQFPDLHSELNLSSLELGDSALYFCASSASRGGSPNTGELFFGEGSRLTVL.

This chain connects TRBV5-4 to TRBJ2-4; TRBD1 matches 7 bases. The CDR3 length is 13 residues. From germline, CDR1 is SGHNT and CDR2 YYREEE (reference sequence). J was trimmed by 4 bases and V by 3 bases; bases with no gene match: 1. The CDR3 here is CASSSGQKNIQYF. The CDR3 DNA is TGTGCCAGCAGCTCGGGACAGAAAAACATTCAGTACTTC.

Comments on this clone: The junction departs from the called germline gene at one end, perhaps through a read error. The chain uses TRBV19 and TRBJ2-1, with 9 bases fitting TRBD1. The CDR3 has 15 amino acids. Germline assignment: CDR1 LNHDA and CDR2 SQIVND (reference sequence). This CDR3 is CASSPGTGTYDEQFF. As DNA, the CDR3 is TGTGCCAGTAGTCCCGGGACAGGGACCTACGATGAGCAGTTCTTC.

This clone has just one count. The genes are TRBV6-6 and TRBJ1-3; no firm D call. V shed 8 bases and J shed 0 bases, with 5 bases lying between them. The CDR3 runs to 12 residues. Looked up from germline, CDR1 is MNHNY and CDR2 is SVGAGI (reference sequence). CDR3 nucleotides: TGTGCCAGCGCGGGCTCTGGAAACACCATATATTTT. As protein: CASAGSGNTIYF.

This clone has only one observation. This chain uses TRBV30 with TRBJ2-1; D perhaps matches TRBD2 (7 bases). V dropped 8 bases and J dropped 15 bases, with 14 bases sitting between them. Germline V gene sequence: CDR1 GTSNPN, CDR2 SVGIG (reference sequence). The CDR3 totals 9 residues. CDR3 nucleotides: TGTGCCCTGAGGGGGGGAGCGTTCTTC. Protein sequence: CALRGGAFF.

This clone was seen only a few times. At the DNA level, this CDR3 is encoded by other sequences in the same sample as well. The chain carries TRBV4-1 and TRBJ1-6; TRBD1 matches 8 bases. V dropped 4 bases and J dropped 4; count of bases not matched to a gene: 6. Per the germline V gene, CDR1 is MGHRA and CDR2 is YSYEKL. CDR3 size: 16 residues. CDR3 residues: CASSLLTGDYNSPLHF. CDR3 sequence (DNA): TGCGCCAGCAGCCTACTGACAGGGGATTATAATTCACCCCTCCACTTT.

V and J are TRBV4-1 and TRBJ2-7, with D possibly being TRBD1 (5 bases). The CDR3 extends over 15 amino acids. V shed 0 bases and J shed 5 bases, with 14 bases lying between them. CDR1 MGHRA and CDR2 YSYEKL come from the germline V gene. CDR3 nucleotides: TGCGCCAGCAGCCAAGATGGGGCACCCAGCGACGAGCAGTACTTC. This translates into CASSQDGAPSDEQYF.

The chain has TRBV5-6 and TRBJ1-5, with 7 bases that match TRBD1. CDR1 SGHDT and CDR2 YYEEEE come from the germline V gene. The CDR3 is 14 amino acids. J lost 5 bases, V lost 0 bases, and 2 bases had no gene match. The chain's CDR3 is CASSLAGGDQPQHF. CDR3 nucleotide sequence: TGTGCCAGCAGCTTGGCAGGGGGAGATCAGCCCCAGCATTTT.

The chain couples TRBV4-3 to TRBJ2-3; 10 nucleotides align to TRBD2. Germline V gene sequence: CDR1 LGHNA, CDR2 YSLEER. The V gene end was trimmed by 0 bases and the J gene end by 2 bases; junction bases not matched to a gene: 11. The CDR3 is made up of 19 amino acids. In DNA form, the CDR3 reads TGCGCCAGCAGCCAAGAGGGGAGGGGAACTAGCGGGAACACAGATACGCAGTATTTT. This sequence encodes CASSQEGRGTSGNTDTQYF.

This chain uses TRBV27 with TRBJ1-1; D is unclear. The CDR3 sequence is 13 residues long. The germline V gene encodes CDR1 MNHEY and CDR2 SMNVEV (reference sequence). The V gene lost 2 bases and the J gene lost 2 bases, with 6 bases spanning the gap. Here the CDR3 reads CASSLVENTEAFF. DNA for the CDR3: TGTGCCAGCAGTTTAGTAGAAAACACTGAAGCTTTCTTT.

The V gene is TRBV5-5, the J gene TRBJ2-7; D gene ambiguous. The CDR3 loop spans 12 amino acids. Germline assignment: CDR1 SGHKS and CDR2 YYEKEE (reference sequence). Trimming took 2 bases from V and 6 from J, leaving 9 bases between them. The CDR3 sequence is CASSFTPPEQYF. The CDR3 region has the DNA TGTGCCAGCAGCTTCACACCTCCCGAGCAGTACTTC.

The chain links TRBV11-2 to TRBJ1-2; the D gene is possibly TRBD1 (6 bases). The germline gives CDR1 SGHAT, CDR2 FQNNGV. Trimming shortened V by 4 bases and J by 8 bases, and 17 bases separated the two germline ends. The CDR3 has 14 amino acids. CDR3 coding DNA: TGTGCCAGCAGCTCGTATTCCCCAGGGGACGGCTACACCTTC. It is translated as CASSSYSPGDGYTF.

The CDR3, as DNA: TGTGCCAGCAGTGCCACAGGGGGCGTATACGAGCAGTACTTC. Its protein is CASSATGGVYEQYF. The chain employs TRBV25-1 and TRBJ2-7, with 9 bases identical to TRBD1. The germline V gene encodes CDR1 MGHDK and CDR2 SYGVNS. The CDR3 length is 14 residues. The trim removed 4 bases at V and 4 bases at J, leaving 5 bases unmatched.